Following are 19 T cell receptor beta chains from one sample sequenced in a study of blood T cell repertoires in COVID-19. TCRdb's table, derived via immunoSEQ multiplex PCR, lists solely in-frame clones and lacks some. Of 110,000 to 150,000 clones listed, 75% to 90% are singletons. Sample: peripheral blood. Source of these receptors: an older man who had recovered from COVID-19.

The V gene is TRBV19, the J gene TRBJ1-5; D not resolved. Trimming cost V 3 bases and J 0 bases, with 9 bases left between them. CDR3 size: 15 residues. CDR1 is LNHDA and CDR2 is SQIVND in the germline V gene (reference sequence). This CDR3 reads CASSISLNSNQPQHF. Written as DNA, the CDR3 is TGTGCCAGTAGTATTAGTTTAAATAGCAATCAGCCCCAGCATTTT.

The CDR3 spells CASSLVQGSIGGYTF. CDR3 coding DNA: TGTGCCAGCAGTTTAGTACAGGGGAGTATTGGCGGCTACACCTTC. V is TRBV6-5 and J is TRBJ1-2; 7 bases are a match to TRBD1. Germline V lookup: CDR1 MNHEY, CDR2 SVGAGI. J gave up 8 bases and V 4 bases, and 13 bases lay outside the gene matches. The CDR3 totals 15 residues.

This clone was observed a few times. V and J are TRBV20-1 and TRBJ1-5, with D uncertain. The CDR3 is made up of 15 amino acids. Deletions cut 3 bases from V and 2 bases from J, with 14 bases between. Per germline, CDR1 DFQATT and CDR2 SNEGSKA (reference sequence). The CDR3 sequence: CSASVRRGGNQPQHF. The CDR3 DNA reads as TGCAGTGCTAGTGTCCGTCGGGGTGGCAATCAGCCCCAGCATTTT.

The V gene is TRBV29-1, the J gene TRBJ2-1; 11 bases match TRBD2. The V gene end was trimmed by 4 bases and the J gene end by 0 bases; junction bases not matched to a gene: 2. CDR3 size: 15 residues. Germline V CDR1 and CDR2: SQVTM, ANQGSEA. This chain's CDR3 is CSVAGLAGSYNEQFF. CDR3 DNA: TGCAGCGTTGCTGGACTAGCGGGCTCCTACAATGAGCAGTTCTTC.

The J gene is TRBJ1-6, the V gene TRBV6-5, with D uncertain. With 2 bases removed from V and 0 bases from J, the gap between germline ends came to 8 bases. The germline gives CDR1 MNHEY, CDR2 SVGAGI. The length of the CDR3 is 16 residues. As DNA, the CDR3 is TGTGCCAGCAGTTACCTAGCTAGCTCCTATAATTCACCCCTCCACTTT. The encoded protein is CASSYLASSYNSPLHF.

The V call is TRBV7-2, the J call TRBJ2-1; 9 bases line up with TRBD1. V was clipped by 6 bases and J by 5 bases; unmatched bases: 11. The CDR3 totals 16 residues. The germline gives CDR1 SGHTA, CDR2 FQGNSA. CDR3 in amino acids: CASSWIRDRVDNEQFF. The CDR3, as DNA: TGTGCCAGCAGTTGGATCCGGGACAGGGTGGACAATGAGCAGTTCTTC.

As for this clone: The same CDR3 also results from other DNA sequences found in this sample. The rearrangement uses TRBV12-3 or TRBV12-4 and TRBJ2-1, with D unclear. The CDR3 runs 11 residues. V dropped 5 bases and J dropped 4 bases, with 3 bases sitting between them. The CDR3 DNA reads as TGTGCCAGCAGTCTATACAATGAGCAGTTCTTC. It codes for CASSLYNEQFF.

As DNA, the CDR3 is TGTGCCAGCATAAGAGAGGGCTACGAGCAGTACTTC. Translating gives CASIREGYEQYF. The chain combines TRBV6-5 with TRBJ2-7, with D perhaps TRBD2 (5 bases). This CDR3 comprises 12 residues. CDR1 and CDR2 (germline): MNHEY, SVGAGI. The ends were cut back, 7 bases at V and 3 bases at J, with 10 bases in the middle.

This clone came up a few times. V gene TRBV9 combines with J gene TRBJ2-7, with 9 bases lining up with TRBD2. The V and J ends lost 2 bases and 5 bases, in that order; junction bases with no gene match: 8. In germline, CDR1 is SGDLS, CDR2 YYNGEE. The CDR3 loop spans 15 amino acids. Here the CDR3 reads CASSVGTSLADEQYF. DNA of the CDR3: TGTGCCAGCAGCGTGGGGACTAGCCTAGCCGACGAGCAGTACTTC.

The gene calls are TRBV7-3 and TRBJ2-1, with D unresolved. Germline-derived CDR1 and CDR2 are SGHTA and FQGTGA. Trimming shortened V by 5 bases and J by 2 bases, and 13 bases separated the two germline ends. CDR3 size: 15 residues. The CDR3 DNA is TGTGCCAGCAGCCAGACTCCTTCTACCTACAATGAGCAGTTCTTC. It codes for CASSQTPSTYNEQFF.

The genes are TRBV4-2 and TRBJ2-7; 8 bases fit TRBD2. This CDR3 contains 16 residues. Germline V gene sequence: CDR1 LGHNA, CDR2 YNFKEQ. V was clipped by 3 bases and J by 13 bases; unmatched bases: 20. The CDR3 reads CASSQDIGLADKREYF. In DNA form, the CDR3 reads TGTGCCAGCAGCCAGGACATTGGACTAGCCGATAAAAGGGAATACTTC.

Notes on this clone: It is likely a read error, because the conserved phenylalanine at the end of the CDR3 is missing. The limits of the CDR3 on the DNA are not certain, so only TCRdb's listed CDR3 is given. The CDR3 spells CSVSSGTSGSGDI. The chain uses TRBV29-1 and TRBJ2-3; the table's D call TRBD2 went unverified against the DNA. A total of 13 residues make up the CDR3, ends included. CDR1 is SQVTM and CDR2 is ANQGSEA in the germline V gene.

The V gene is TRBV9, the J gene TRBJ1-2; TRBD1 agrees at 7 bases. There are 12 residues in the CDR3. V lost 0 bases and J lost 8; bases outside the gene matches: 1. The germline gives CDR1 SGDLS, CDR2 YYNGEE. The CDR3 spells CASSVAGGGYTF. As DNA, the CDR3 is TGTGCCAGCAGCGTAGCAGGGGGAGGCTACACCTTC.

The chain has TRBV19 and TRBJ1-3; TRBD1 matches at 10 bases. This CDR3 comprises 15 residues. Germline V lookup: CDR1 LNHDA, CDR2 SQIVND (reference sequence). CDR3 sequence: CACGTGAFSGNTIYF. The CDR3 DNA reads as TGTGCATGTGGGACAGGGGCCTTCTCTGGAAACACCATATATTTT.

The rearrangement uses TRBV5-1 and TRBJ2-7; 14 nucleotides match TRBD2. Germline assignment: CDR1 SGHRS and CDR2 YFSETQ. The CDR3 sequence is 16 residues long. The junction had 7 bases not matched to a gene; V was cut back by 3 bases and J by 5 bases. This chain's CDR3 is CASSWGLAGDYDEQYF. CDR3 nucleotides: TGCGCCAGCAGCTGGGGACTAGCGGGAGATTACGACGAGCAGTACTTC.

The rearrangement uses TRBV10-3 and TRBJ1-1; D is perhaps TRBD1 (6 bases). The germline CDR1 and CDR2 sequences are ENHRY and SYGVKD. This CDR3 has 14 amino acids. V was trimmed by 6 bases and J by 1 base, leaving 12 bases between them. The CDR3 is CAIRFQGTNTEAFF. CDR3 bases: TGTGCCATCAGATTTCAGGGGACGAACACTGAAGCTTTCTTT.

The V and J genes are TRBV29-1 and TRBJ2-7, with TRBD2 identical over 14 bases. CDR1 is SQVTM, CDR2 ANQGSEA, per germline. With V trimmed by 4 bases and J by 7 bases, 9 bases remained unmatched. The CDR3 loop spans 15 amino acids. CDR3 bases: TGCAGCGTTGCGGTGGGACTAGCGGGAGTAGGGGAGCAGTACTTC. Translated: CSVAVGLAGVGEQYF.

The rearrangement links TRBV5-1 to TRBJ2-3; 9 nucleotides agree with TRBD2. From germline, CDR1 is SGHRS and CDR2 YFSETQ. Losses at the gene ends were 1 base for V and 3 bases for J; bases not matched to a gene: 9. This CDR3 has 17 amino acids. The CDR3 DNA reads TGCGCCAGCAGCTTGTTCGGTAGCGGGAGTGGGACAGATACGCAGTATTTT. Protein: CASSLFGSGSGTDTQYF.

The rearrangement joins TRBV6-5 to TRBJ2-7, with TRBD1 matching 7 bases. V trimming: 6 bases; J trimming: 6 bases; junction bases outside the gene matches: 5. The length of the CDR3 is 12 residues. Germline loops: CDR1 MNHEY, CDR2 SVGAGI. This CDR3 reads CASSTSGGEQYF. The CDR3 region has the DNA TGTGCCAGCAGCACCTCAGGGGGCGAGCAGTACTTC.